This TCR beta chain was found in a study of Ad26.COV2.S vaccination and SARS-CoV-2 variants. TCRdb's table, derived via immunoSEQ multiplex PCR, lists solely in-frame clones and lacks some. The sample carries 300,000 to 450,000 clones, about 92% recorded once. Germline assignment: CDR1 SQVTM and CDR2 ANQGSEA. This CDR3 is built from 11 residues. Trimming left V 6 bases short and J 3 bases short, with 7 bases between. This sample comprised peripheral blood, obtained after recovery from COVID-19. This chain uses TRBV29-1 with TRBJ2-3, with D unresolved. The clonotype originates from a human donor who had recovered from COVID-19. In DNA, the CDR3 is TGCAGCGTGCGGATTACAGATACGCAGTATTTT. As protein: CSVRITDTQYF.